This T cell receptor (beta chain) is from a study of high-grade serous ovarian cancer treatment subgroups. The overall study: Each sample yielded on average about 7,000 unique TCR beta rearrangements from over 12,000 reads. Study findings and constraints: Same-patient tumor repertoires overlapped at roughly 0.1 to 0.79; different patients barely overlapped.

The V segment lost 7 bases and the J segment 6 bases; nucleotides outside the gene matches: 15. Germline CDR1 and CDR2: SNHLY and FYNNEI. The CDR3 extends over 17 amino acids. The data were produced by immunoSEQ multiplex PCR, yet TCRdb's version contains in-frame clones alone and is incomplete. The repertoire includes under 3,500 clones, more than 65% of them detected once, and roughly 10% sits in the top ten. About this clone: The antigen is unknown.

Tumor samples were taken before definitive surgery or chemotherapy. Specimen: tumor tissue. The V and J genes are TRBV2 and TRBJ1-6, with TRBD1 matching 7 bases. The receptor was isolated from a human donor with high-grade serous ovarian cancer. CDR3 coding DNA: TGTGCCAGCACGCGGCAGGGGGTCAAGGTCGGTAATTCACCCCTCCACTTT. This translates into CASTRQGVKVGNSPLHF.